This TCR beta chain emerged from a study of OX40 agonist ivuxolimab in advanced cancers. The assay was immunoSEQ multiplex PCR, and TCRdb's table has in-frame clones only and misses some. The profile covers approximately 68,000 clones, with roughly 80% appearing a single time and less than 7.5% taken by the ten largest. The V gene end was trimmed by 1 base and the J gene end by 6 bases; junction bases not matched to a gene: 2. This CDR3 spans 14 amino acids. Germline V gene data show CDR1 as KGHSH and CDR2 as LQKENI. The J gene is TRBJ1-4, the V gene TRBV18, with 7 bases identical to TRBD1. This sequence originates from an adult with an advanced solid tumor such as melanoma, head and neck, liver or kidney cancer. Sequenced here: CD4+ or CD8+ T cells sorted from blood, sampled in a trial of the OX40 agonist ivuxolimab. CDR3 amino acids: CASSPLQGDEKLFF. The CDR3 nucleotides read TGTGCCAGCTCACCACTCCAGGGGGATGAAAAACTGTTTTTT.